This record concerns one T cell receptor (beta chain) sequence. The antigen remains undetermined. The CDR3 is 15 residues long. V was trimmed by 0 bases and J by 4 bases, leaving 9 bases between them. Germline lookup yields CDR1 SGHVS and CDR2 FQNEAQ. The study ran the assay at deep level. Some clones are missing from TCRdb's copy, which holds only in-frame ones; the method was immunoSEQ multiplex PCR. The profile shows some 1,600,000 clones, approximately 98% of them singletons. The data stem from a study of shared clonotypes between healthy human individuals. The study's findings and limits: With several donors compared, 4% to 5% of naive CD4 clonotypes were shared. Investigators collected only blood, and repertoires in tissues likely differ. Rarefaction curves obtained for sorted subsets showed sequencing incomplete despite large depth.

The sequenced sample was naive CD4+ T cells sorted from blood. The subset was: CD45RA+ positively selected. The TCR sequence derives from a man aged 25 to 45 in good health. The chain carries TRBV7-8 and TRBJ2-2; D is perhaps TRBD2 (5 bases). The CDR3 here is CASSLALAATGELFF. The CDR3, as DNA: TGTGCCAGCAGCTTAGCCCTAGCAGCCACCGGGGAGCTGTTTTTT. The full variable domain, completed using reference TRBV7-8 and TRBJ2-2, is GAGVSQSPRYKVAKRGQDVALRCDPISGHVSLFWYQQALGQGPEFLTYFQNEAQLDKSGLPSDRFFAERPEGSVSTLKIQRTQQEDSAVYLCASSLALAATGELFFGEGSRLTVL.